Following are 22 T cell receptor beta chains from one sample sequenced in a study of cytomegalovirus exposure and HLA in healthy donors. The PCR was carried out with 60 Vbeta primers and 13 Jbeta primers. Profiling relied on immunoSEQ multiplex PCR, and the TCRdb table lists in-frame clones only, not all of them. The sample contains approximately 89,000 clones, roughly 85% of which appear only once. The sequenced sample was PBMCs. All receptors derive from a man in his forties or fifties in good health and CMV-seropositive.

This clone has only one observation. The chain is built from TRBV15 and TRBJ2-7; a weak D match, TRBD1 (6 bases). This CDR3 spans 17 amino acids. The V gene's germline CDR1 is LNHNV and CDR2 YYDKDF (reference sequence). Trimming cost V 0 bases and J 3 bases, with 18 bases left between them. CDR3 amino acids: CATSRDIGPARGYEQYF. The CDR3 coding sequence is TGTGCCACCAGCAGAGATATAGGGCCGGCCAGGGGCTACGAGCAGTACTTC.

The J gene is TRBJ2-5, the V gene TRBV7-3, with TRBD2 matching 7 bases. The V gene end was trimmed by 1 base and the J gene end by 4 bases; junction bases not matched to a gene: 6. The CDR3 runs to 15 residues. The germline V gene encodes CDR1 SGHTA and CDR2 FQGTGA. The CDR3: CASSLMAGAGETQYF. The DNA of the CDR3 is TGTGCCAGCAGCTTAATGGCGGGAGCGGGAGAGACCCAGTACTTC.

The rearrangement links TRBV19 to TRBJ2-7; D perhaps matches TRBD1 (5 bases). Germline V gene data show CDR1 as LNHDA and CDR2 as SQIVND (reference sequence). This CDR3 contains 12 residues. V shed 8 bases and J shed 5 bases, with 13 bases lying between them. The CDR3: CASGSRAHEQYF. The CDR3 nucleotides are TGTGCCAGTGGCAGCAGGGCCCACGAGCAGTACTTC.

The chain has TRBV19 and TRBJ1-5; no clear D gene. V was trimmed by 4 bases and J by 0 bases, leaving 7 bases between them. This CDR3 contains 14 residues. Germline lookup yields CDR1 LNHDA and CDR2 SQIVND (reference sequence). The CDR3 spells CASSRALSNQPQHF. CDR3 DNA sequence: TGTGCCAGTAGTAGGGCCCTTAGCAATCAGCCCCAGCATTTT.

J is TRBJ1-3 and V is TRBV6-1, with D uncertain. Trimming shortened V by 0 bases and J by 4 bases, and 13 bases separated the two germline ends. The CDR3 has 16 amino acids. Germline lookup yields CDR1 MNHNS and CDR2 SASEGT. The CDR3 region is CASSEAGGVSGNTIYF. DNA for the CDR3: TGTGCCAGCAGTGAAGCGGGAGGCGTGAGCGGAAACACCATATATTTT.

V and J are TRBV7-8 and TRBJ2-6; no clear D. CDR1 is SGHVS, CDR2 FQNEAQ, per germline. Trimming took off 1 base at V and 2 bases at J, with 3 bases between the two ends. The CDR3 has 14 residues. The CDR3 loop is CASSLVTGANVLTF. The DNA of the CDR3 is TGTGCCAGCAGCTTAGTTACTGGGGCCAACGTCCTGACTTTC.

This rearrangement joins TRBV11-2 to TRBJ2-2; a weak D match, TRBD2 (6 bases). The CDR3 totals 15 residues. CDR1 SGHAT and CDR2 FQNNGV come from the germline V gene. Trimming pared 0 bases from V and 5 bases from J, leaving 10 bases between. Here the CDR3 DNA reads TGTGCCAGCAGCTTAGACGGGAGATGGACCGGGGAGCTGTTTTTT. It translates to CASSLDGRWTGELFF.

The chain joins TRBV27 to TRBJ2-5; D uncertain. The CDR3 sequence is 10 residues long. Germline V lookup: CDR1 MNHEY, CDR2 SMNVEV (reference sequence). V was clipped by 11 bases and J by 2 bases, with 6 bases between them. CDR3: CAYTQETQYF. CDR3 DNA sequence: TGTGCCTACACACAAGAGACCCAGTACTTC.

This sequence joins TRBV18 and TRBJ2-1, with a tentative D call TRBD1 (5 bases). The V gene lost 3 bases and the J gene lost 3 bases, with 9 bases spanning the gap. The CDR3 is made up of 14 amino acids. Germline lookup yields CDR1 KGHSH and CDR2 LQKENI. The CDR3 spells CASSPPQGYNEQFF. The CDR3, as DNA: TGTGCCAGCTCACCTCCTCAGGGCTACAATGAGCAGTTCTTC.

The chain recombines TRBV7-8 with TRBJ2-3; D perhaps matches TRBD2 (6 bases). Germline V lookup: CDR1 SGHVS, CDR2 FQNEAQ. The V gene lost 2 bases and the J gene lost 1 base, with 13 bases spanning the gap. The CDR3 is 16 residues long. This chain's CDR3 is CASSLRGGGGTDTQYF. CDR3 nucleotide sequence: TGTGCCAGCAGCTTAAGGGGAGGAGGTGGCACAGATACGCAGTATTTT.

This chain connects TRBV11-3 to TRBJ2-7; 7 bases agree with TRBD1. V lost 5 bases, J lost 0 bases, and 4 bases stayed unmatched. CDR1 SGHNT and CDR2 YENEEA come from the germline V gene. The CDR3 has 14 residues. CDR3 residues: CASSRRDSSYEQYF. The CDR3 region has the DNA TGTGCCAGCAGCCGTCGGGACAGCTCCTACGAGCAGTACTTC.

The genes are TRBV28 and TRBJ2-6; D not resolved. V was shortened by 2 bases and J by 2 bases, with 4 bases between the two germline ends. The CDR3 is made up of 14 amino acids. CDR1 MDHEN and CDR2 SYDVKM come from the germline V gene. The CDR3 bases are TGTGCCAGCAGTTTAGGGCCTGGGGCCAACGTCCTGACTTTC. This translates into CASSLGPGANVLTF.

The chain has TRBV4-1 and TRBJ2-5; 8 bases fit TRBD2. The germline V gene has CDR1 MGHRA and CDR2 YSYEKL. V was clipped by 4 bases and J by 5 bases; unmatched bases: 6. The CDR3 sequence is 14 residues long. The DNA of the CDR3 is TGCGCCAGCAGCCCCAGCGGGAGTGAGGAGACCCAGTACTTC. Protein sequence: CASSPSGSEETQYF.

This clone was counted between two and nine times. The V and J genes are TRBV5-1 and TRBJ1-1; possible D gene TRBD1, 6 bases. The CDR3 has 14 amino acids. Looked up from germline, CDR1 is SGHRS and CDR2 is YFSETQ. Trimming stripped 3 bases from V and 4 bases from J, with 13 bases between. The DNA for the CDR3 is TGCGCCAGCAGCTGGGGCACAGGGATCACTGAAGCTTTCTTT. This encodes CASSWGTGITEAFF. The variable domain in full, with the rest retrieved from reference TRBV5-1 and TRBJ1-1, is KAGVTQTPRYLIKTRGQQVTLSCSPISGHRSVSWYQQTPGQGLQFLFEYFSETQRNKGNFPGRFSGRQFSNSRSEMNVSTLELGDSALYLCASSWGTGITEAFFGQGTRLTVV.

V is TRBV5-5 and J is TRBJ1-2, with D tentatively TRBD1 (5 bases). Germline values: CDR1 SGHKS, CDR2 YYEKEE (reference sequence). Trimming shortened V by 1 base and J by 6 bases, and 19 bases separated the two germline ends. This CDR3 region has 16 residues. The CDR3 reads CASSLRQRGIGNGYTF. In DNA, the CDR3 is TGTGCCAGCAGCTTGAGACAGAGAGGTATTGGCAATGGCTACACCTTC. Full variable domain (outside the CDR3, taken from reference TRBV5-5 and TRBJ1-2): DAGVTQSPTHLIKTRGQQVTLRCSPISGHKSVSWYQQVLGQGPQFIFQYYEKEERGRGNFPDRFSARQFPNYSSELNVNALLLGDSALYLCASSLRQRGIGNGYTFGSGTRLTVV.

The rearrangement uses TRBV7-2 and TRBJ2-5; 9 positions match TRBD2. The J segment lost 7 bases and the V segment lost 1 base, leaving 4 bases of the junction unmatched. The CDR3 runs to 14 residues. Looked up from germline, CDR1 is SGHTA and CDR2 is FQGNSA. CDR3 loop: CASSLGLAGRTQYF. The CDR3 DNA sequence: TGTGCCAGCAGCTTAGGGCTAGCGGGAAGGACCCAGTACTTC.

The chain carries TRBV5-1 and TRBJ2-7; D is undetermined. Trimming took off 0 bases at V and 4 bases at J, with 11 bases between the two ends. From germline, CDR1 is SGHRS and CDR2 YFSETQ. The CDR3 is made up of 14 amino acids. The CDR3 is CASSLVAVEYEQYF. CDR3 in DNA: TGCGCCAGCAGCTTGGTCGCGGTAGAATACGAGCAGTACTTC.

This chain joins TRBV6-1 and TRBJ1-5; 7 positions agree with TRBD1. Trimming took 1 base from V and 2 from J; bases not matched to a gene: 2. Germline loops: CDR1 MNHNS, CDR2 SASEGT. The CDR3 has 15 amino acids. In DNA, the CDR3 is TGTGCCAGCAGTGAAGGACAGGGAGGCAATCAGCCCCAGCATTTT. Translation gives CASSEGQGGNQPQHF.

This chain connects TRBV18 to TRBJ2-3; 9 bases map to TRBD2. The CDR3 runs 15 residues. V dropped 3 bases and J dropped 5; count of bases not matched to a gene: 6. From germline, CDR1 is KGHSH and CDR2 LQKENI. The CDR3: CASSPSVSGRDTQYF. CDR3 DNA sequence: TGTGCCAGCTCACCTTCAGTTAGCGGGAGAGATACGCAGTATTTT.

This chain links TRBV6-6 with TRBJ2-1, with 12 bases matching TRBD1. After removal of 7 bases from V and 5 bases from J, the junction contained 9 bases not matched to a gene. The CDR3 is 16 amino acids. The germline CDR1 and CDR2 sequences are MNHNY and SVGAGI (reference sequence). CDR3 bases: TGTGCCAGCACGCTGGGACAGGGGGCTGGGGACAATGAGCAGTTCTTC. It yields the protein CASTLGQGAGDNEQFF.

This chain uses TRBV2 with TRBJ2-5, with TRBD1 as a possible D gene (5 bases). The DNA end is more similar to TRBJ2-7, so the J call may be wrong. The V gene's germline CDR1 is SNHLY and CDR2 FYNNEI. CDR3 length equals 13 residues. The CDR3 sequence is CASSEVQGGEQYF. DNA of the CDR3: TGTGCCAGCAGTGAAGTTCAGGGTGGCGAGCAGTACTTC.

The V call is TRBV4-2, the J call TRBJ1-1; D perhaps matches TRBD1 (6 bases). V was trimmed by 3 bases and J by 7 bases, leaving 15 bases between them. The length of the CDR3 is 14 residues. The germline V gene has CDR1 LGHNA and CDR2 YNFKEQ. CDR3 sequence (DNA): TGTGCCAGCAGCCAGCAGACAGGAGCCCGTGAAGCTTTCTTT. As protein: CASSQQTGAREAFF.